Listed below are T cell receptor beta chains from one sample, sequenced in a study of cytomegalovirus exposure and HLA in healthy donors. Produced via immunoSEQ multiplex PCR; TCRdb's table is partial and in-frame only. The sample carries 100,000 to 150,000 clones, roughly 77% recorded once. Sequencing input: PBMCs. Every receptor here comes from a young man in good health and CMV-seronegative. Each CDR3 is given with its conserved first and last residue. A D gene is named only where the DNA matches it firmly. A row's size may be missing; if present it is once, few, many or a size class.

J	size	V	D	DNA	CDR3
TRBJ1-2	-	TRBV28	TRBD1	TGTGCCAGCGGGACAGATTGGACAGGGTCCCCTAGTAACTATGGCTACACCTTC	CASGTDWTGSPSNYGYTF
TRBJ2-3	-	TRBV6-5	TRBD1	TGTGCCAGCAGTTACTACGGACAGGGTATGACAGATACGCAGTATTTT	CASSYYGQGMTDTQYF
TRBJ2-1	-	TRBV4-3	TRBD2	TGCGCCAGCAGCCAAGGAGAGCGGGAGAGAAGGTATGAGCAGTTCTTC	CASSQGERERRYEQFF
TRBJ1-4	few	TRBV27	-	TGTGCCAGCAGGGGGCAGGATAATGAAAAACTGTTTTTT	CASRGQDNEKLFF
TRBJ2-3	once	TRBV27	-	TGTGCCAGCAACACCCCCGGGGGAGTCACAGATACGCAGTATTTT	CASNTPGGVTDTQYF
TRBJ1-2	-	TRBV28	-	TGTGCCAGCAGTTTTATACAGCCCGCTGAACTCTATGGCTACACCTTC	CASSFIQPAELYGYTF
TRBJ1-3	-	TRBV4-1	TRBD1	TGCGCCAGCAGCCAACGACAGGGGCCTGGAGGAAACACCATATATTTT	CASSQRQGPGGNTIYF
TRBJ2-5	-	TRBV29-1	TRBD2	TGCAGCGTTCGGACTAGCGGGAGAACGAAGCAGTACTTC	CSVRTSGRTKQYF
TRBJ1-5	-	TRBV6-5	-	TGTGCCAGCAGTCGAGACGGGAGCAATCAGCCCCAGCATTTT	CASSRDGSNQPQHF
TRBJ2-6	-	TRBV27	-	TGTGCCAGCAGTTTTGAGGGATCTGGGGCCAACGTCCTGACTTTC	CASSFEGSGANVLTF
TRBJ2-5	few	TRBV4-2	TRBD1	TGTGCCAGCAGCCAAGGTGACAGGGGGGAGACCCAGTACTTC	CASSQGDRGETQYF
TRBJ1-2	-	TRBV7-2	TRBD1	TGTGCCAGCACCCGAGGGGGCGGTGTGGGCTACACCTTC	CASTRGGGVGYTF
TRBJ2-7	-	TRBV7-9	TRBD2	TGTGCCAGCAGCGGGACTAGCGCCCCGCGCGAGCAGTACTTC	CASSGTSAPREQYF
TRBJ2-7	-	TRBV5-4	-	TGTGCCAGCAGCTTGTCAGGGCGCCACGAGCAGTACTTC	CASSLSGRHEQYF
TRBJ2-3	-	TRBV4-1	TRBD2	TGCGCCAGCAGCCCTACTAGCGGGGGTTTCCCCGATACGCAGTATTTT	CASSPTSGGFPDTQYF
TRBJ2-7	-	TRBV5-1	-	TGCGCCAGCAGCTTTTCCCAGGGTTCTTACTACGAGCAGTACTTC	CASSFSQGSYYEQYF
TRBJ2-5	-	TRBV29-1	TRBD1	TGCAGCGTTTATCGGACAGGGCAAGAGACCCAGTACTTC	CSVYRTGQETQYF
TRBJ1-1	-	TRBV18	-	TGTGCCAGCTCACAAGGGGGTAATGAAGCTTTCTTT	CASSQGGNEAFF
TRBJ2-7	once	TRBV7-8	TRBD1	TGTGCCAGCACCCCCAAAGGACAGGGAATTGGCGAGCAGTACTTC	CASTPKGQGIGEQYF
TRBJ2-7	-	TRBV5-1	TRBD1	TGCGCCAGCAGGGGTGAAGGGGTGAGGGGACAGTACTACGAGCAGTACTTC	CASRGEGVRGQYYEQYF